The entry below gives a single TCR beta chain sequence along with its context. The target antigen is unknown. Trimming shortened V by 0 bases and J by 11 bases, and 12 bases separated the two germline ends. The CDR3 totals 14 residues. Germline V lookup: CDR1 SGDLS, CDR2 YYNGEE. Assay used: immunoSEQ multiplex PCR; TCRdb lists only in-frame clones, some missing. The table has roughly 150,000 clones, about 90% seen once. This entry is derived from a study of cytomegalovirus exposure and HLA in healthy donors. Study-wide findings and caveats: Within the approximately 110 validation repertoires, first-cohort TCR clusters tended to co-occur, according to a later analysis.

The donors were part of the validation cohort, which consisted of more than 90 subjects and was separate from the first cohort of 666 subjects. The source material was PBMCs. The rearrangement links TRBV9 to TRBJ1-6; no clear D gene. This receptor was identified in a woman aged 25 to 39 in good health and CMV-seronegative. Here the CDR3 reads CASSVAEGVAPLHF. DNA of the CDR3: TGTGCCAGCAGCGTAGCTGAGGGAGTAGCACCCCTCCACTTT.